The source of this T cell receptor beta chain is a study of beta chain features in type 1 diabetes. Study results and limitations: Whether HLA type influences TCRB rearrangement remained unresolved here.

Expressed TCRB transcripts were sequenced after all isolated RNA was converted to cDNA. TCRdb's table, derived via immunoSEQ multiplex PCR, lists solely in-frame clones and lacks some. The data show under 500,000 clones, about 29% seen once. Turning to this clone: Its specificity is not known.

The CDR3 totals 14 residues. J lost 2 bases, V lost 6 bases, and 7 bases had no gene match. Looked up from germline, CDR1 is SQVTM and CDR2 is ANQGSEA. The clonotype comes from a man between 18 and 35 years old in good health. The chain recombines TRBV29-1 with TRBJ2-1; 7 bases line up with TRBD1. The sample consisted of naive CD4+ T cells from blood. The CDR3 here is CSVRDRETYNEQFF. CDR3 sequence (DNA): TGCAGCGTCCGCGACAGGGAAACCTACAATGAGCAGTTCTTC.